The rows below give T cell receptor beta chains drawn from one sample of a study of blood T cell repertoires in COVID-19. Libraries were prepared by immunoSEQ multiplex PCR; TCRdb keeps only in-frame clonotypes and omits some of them. The sample yields approximately 140,000 clones, about 89% seen once. Sequenced: peripheral blood. The receptors here all came from a man aged 50-60 years with active or convalescent COVID-19. Each CDR3 is given with its conserved first and last residue. D genes are given only for firm matches. Part of the rows lack a size; the others show once, few, many or a class for expanded clones.

clone_size: many; j_call: TRBJ2-1; v_call: TRBV7-2; d_call: TRBD1; cdr3_aa: CASSRAGGMWNEQFF; cdr3_nt: TGTGCCAGCAGCAGAGCAGGGGGCATGTGGAATGAGCAGTTCTTC
clone_size: NA; j_call: TRBJ1-1; v_call: TRBV5-1; d_call: NA; cdr3_aa: CASSLVRTLNTEAFF; cdr3_nt: TGCGCCAGCAGCTTGGTGAGGACACTGAACACTGAAGCTTTCTTT
clone_size: NA; j_call: TRBJ1-2; v_call: TRBV18; d_call: NA; cdr3_aa: CASSPPRVDGGYTF; cdr3_nt: TGTGCCAGCTCACCACCGAGGGTGGACGGAGGCTACACCTTC
clone_size: NA; j_call: TRBJ1-4; v_call: TRBV6-5; d_call: TRBD1; cdr3_aa: CASSSGQRNEKLFF; cdr3_nt: TGTGCCAGCAGCTCGGGACAGCGTAATGAAAAACTGTTTTTT
clone_size: NA; j_call: TRBJ2-1; v_call: TRBV19; d_call: TRBD2; cdr3_aa: CASSITSGRGNEQFF; cdr3_nt: TGTGCCAGTAGTATTACTAGCGGGAGAGGAAATGAGCAGTTCTTC
clone_size: once; j_call: TRBJ2-2; v_call: TRBV11-2; d_call: TRBD2; cdr3_aa: CASSPRGTSYTGELFF; cdr3_nt: TGTGCCAGCAGCCCAAGAGGGACTAGTTACACCGGGGAGCTGTTTTTT
clone_size: NA; j_call: TRBJ2-5; v_call: TRBV2; d_call: TRBD2; cdr3_aa: CASSDGGEGGETQYF; cdr3_nt: TGTGCCAGCAGTGATGGGGGGGAGGGAGGCGAGACCCAGTACTTC
clone_size: NA; j_call: TRBJ2-7; v_call: TRBV9; d_call: TRBD2; cdr3_aa: CASSAASGTSGEQYF; cdr3_nt: TGTGCCAGCAGCGCTGCTAGCGGGACCTCAGGGGAGCAGTACTTC
clone_size: NA; j_call: TRBJ2-3; v_call: TRBV5-5; d_call: TRBD1; cdr3_aa: CASSTHGTGGADTQYF; cdr3_nt: TGTGCCAGCAGCACTCACGGGACAGGGGGCGCAGATACGCAGTATTTT
clone_size: NA; j_call: TRBJ2-2; v_call: TRBV5-1; d_call: NA; cdr3_aa: CASSAIYSSGELFF; cdr3_nt: TGCGCCAGCAGCGCGATTTACAGCTCCGGGGAGCTGTTTTTT
clone_size: NA; j_call: TRBJ2-5; v_call: TRBV7-8; d_call: NA; cdr3_aa: CASSPIGAQYF; cdr3_nt: TGTGCCAGCAGCCCCATCGGGGCCCAGTACTTC
clone_size: NA; j_call: TRBJ2-5; v_call: TRBV5-8; d_call: TRBD2; cdr3_aa: CASSLGAGGFETQYF; cdr3_nt: TGTGCCAGCAGCTTGGGTGCGGGGGGGTTTGAGACCCAGTACTTC
clone_size: NA; j_call: TRBJ1-5; v_call: TRBV30; d_call: NA; cdr3_aa: CAWGTSNQPQHF; cdr3_nt: TGTGCCTGGGGGACAAGCAATCAGCCCCAGCATTTT
clone_size: NA; j_call: TRBJ2-7; v_call: TRBV4-2; d_call: TRBD2; cdr3_aa: CASSLSGMTYEQYF; cdr3_nt: TGTGCCAGCAGCCTAAGCGGGATGACCTACGAGCAGTACTTC
clone_size: NA; j_call: TRBJ1-1; v_call: TRBV19; d_call: NA; cdr3_aa: CASKFREMNTEAFF; cdr3_nt: TGTGCCAGTAAGTTCAGGGAAATGAACACTGAAGCTTTCTTT